This is a list of T cell receptor beta chains from one sample in a study of T cell repertoires in cytomegalovirus infection. TCRdb re-called the reads through MiXCR, storing one row per CDR3 protein. There are some 900,000 distinct CDR3 sequences in the sample; 32% occur only once, and 12% lies in the top ten. These TCRs' antigens remain unknown. The starting material was cultured CD8+ T cells from PBMCs, obtained from culture after CMV antigen stimulation. The receptors here all came from a human donor in good health (CMV status not recorded). Some clones in this sample may be carry-over from other donors' samples. CDR3s include the opening cysteine and the closing phenylalanine or tryptophan.

v_call,j_call,cdr3_aa
TRBV27,TRBJ1-6,CASQTGISPLHF
TRBV6-5,TRBJ2-1,CASSYPRTSGGGNEQFF
TRBV2,TRBJ2-2,CASSELYTGELFF
TRBV5-8,TRBJ2-3,CASSLKSGWSTDTQYF
TRBV11-3,TRBJ1-6,CASSSDSSPNSPLHF
TRBV6-5,TRBJ2-1,CASSDHSYNEQFF
TRBV6-2/TRBV6-3,TRBJ1-5,CASDEGTTNQPQHF
TRBV19,TRBJ2-3,CASSIWVRGAGDTQYF
TRBV27,TRBJ1-2,CASRRGQNYGYTF
TRBV7-8,TRBJ1-6,CATWDRGTPLHF